This paragraph reports one T cell receptor (beta chain). The antigen is not known. These data come from a study of response to subunit inactivated influenza vaccine. Study conclusions and caveats: The authors suggested that every seasonal influenza vaccination recruits few new T cells.

TCRdb ran MiXCR on the RT-PCR reads and lists one entry per CDR3 protein. The table lists around 790,000 distinct CDR3 sequences, over 20% of them singletons. Germline assignment: CDR1 MNHEY and CDR2 SVGAGI. V lost 2 bases and J 4 bases, leaving 9 bases between the germline ends. The CDR3 loop spans 14 amino acids. The input for sequencing was PBMCs from blood, taken about 5 days after vaccination. The sequence derives from a man aged 45 to 65 who received an inactivated influenza vaccine. V is TRBV6-5 and J is TRBJ2-1; D possibly uses TRBD1 or TRBD2 (5 bases each). The DNA for the CDR3 is TGTGCCAGCAGTTACGGGACCCCATACAATGAGCAGTTCTTC. It specifies CASSYGTPYNEQFF.